This T cell receptor (beta chain) was documented in a study of T cells in localized non-small cell lung cancer. Overall study results and limits: The study found T cell clonality highest in uninvolved adjacent lung, above tumor. Among the top 100 tumor clones, a median around 57 appeared in adjacent lung.

Turning to this clone: Its target is not known.

TCRdb's copy holds only in-frame clones and misses some; the assay was immunoSEQ multiplex PCR. Of 70,000 to 90,000 clones in the sample, around 82% were seen once. The source was peripheral blood, collected before any cancer treatment. The source is a female donor older than 55 with stage I lung adenocarcinoma.

The CDR3 DNA is TGTGCCAGCAGTCCTACAGGGGGCGGTAGGGAAAAACTGTTTTTT. This translates into CASSPTGGGREKLFF. The genes are TRBV6-5 and TRBJ1-4, with TRBD1 identical over 9 bases. CDR3 length: 15 amino acids. The trim removed 5 bases at V and 8 bases at J, leaving 9 bases unmatched. Germline CDR1 reads MNHEY; CDR2 reads SVGAGI.